This TCR beta chain comes out of a study of tumor-infiltrating lymphocytes in primary liver carcinoma. On the study more broadly: T1-T3 N0M0 was the stage of the tumors, which were roughly 4.2 to 10 cm across. Productive TCRbeta read counts per sample ran from roughly 3.5 to 7 million and were similar across tissue types. Findings and limits, study-wide: Tumor top-250-clone fraction significantly exceeded that of blood (p = 0.039). Paired tumor-adjacent and tumor-blood samples overlapped less than tumor region pairs did.

Germline CDR1 SGHNT, CDR2 YYREEE (reference sequence). The CDR3 extends over 14 amino acids. Of note for this clonotype: Its antigen is unidentified. A junction end diverges from the germline sequence, so it may reflect a read error.

Unsorted bulk tissue (about 18-30 mg) underwent RNA and DNA co-extraction. The input was 450 to 550 ng total RNA; TCR beta cDNA was made from it with a constant-region primer. Employing slightly modified ARM-PCR, three nested multiplex PCR rounds were run, and these gave rise to the TCR beta libraries. Each of the first two PCR rounds ran around 10 cycles with TRBV1-TRBV30 forward and C-beta reverse primers. MiXCR, applied by TCRdb to the multiplex PCR reads, yields one record per CDR3 protein. This sample yields 45,000 to 65,000 distinct CDR3 sequences, of which around 77% are seen a single time; 24% belongs to the top ten.

V gene TRBV5-4 combines with J gene TRBJ2-3, with unresolved D. The clonotype originates from a man aged 40-55 years with primary liver carcinoma and hepatitis B virus infection. The sequencing input was liver tumor tissue from sampling region 5. The subset is: tumor region T5, tumor centre. The CDR3, as DNA: TGTGCCAGCAGTCCGAACCCAAGCACAGATAGGCAGTATTTT. The encoded protein is CASSPNPSTDRQYF.